The T cell receptor beta chain under discussion was sequenced for a study of CD8 T cells in ankylosing spondylitis. General study points: A motif of eight or nine highly homologous TCR beta variants was seen as apparently characteristic of ankylosing spondylitis blood.

The CDR3 has 11 amino acids. CDR1 and CDR2 from the germline V gene are SEHNR and FQNEAQ (reference sequence). The V gene lost 3 bases and the J gene lost 6 bases, with 6 bases spanning the gap. Concerning this clonotype itself: Its antigen remains unidentified.

Library preparation for TCR beta used quantitative 5'-RACE with molecular barcodes. MiXCR was run by TCRdb on the 5' RACE reads, yielding one entry per CDR3 protein. The sample carries roughly 370,000 distinct CDR3 sequences, about a fifth recorded once. Specimen: blood, either unsorted or a sorted T cell fraction (not recorded which). The chain recombines TRBV7-9 with TRBJ2-7; D is unclear. This clonotype originated in a male donor with ankylosing spondylitis. The CDR3 nucleotides read TGTGCCAGCAGCTTTTTCGGCGAGCAGTACTTC. It is translated as CASSFFGEQYF.